A selection of T cell receptor beta chains follows, all from one sample in a study of regulatory T cells in long-lasting Graves disease. TCRdb processed the multiplex PCR reads anew with MiXCR; each CDR3 protein has one entry. The sample contains 400,000 or so distinct CDR3 sequences, less than 25% of which appear only once. The starting material was peripheral blood mononuclear cells (PBMCs), obtained when the disease was refractory, from a patient treated with antithyroid drugs. The receptors originated from a female donor with Graves disease. Both conserved end residues are part of each CDR3. The D gene is left open where the match is weak. Not every row has a clone size; where given, it reads once, few, many or a size class.

TRBV10-3,-,TRBJ1-1,many,CAISESKLLVSEAFF,TGTGCCATCAGTGAGTCGAAACTCCTTGTATCTGAAGCTTTCTTT
TRBV7-8,TRBD1,TRBJ1-6,many,CASSLALGTGNWSPLHF,TGTGCCAGCAGCTTAGCGCTCGGGACAGGGAATTGGTCACCCCTCCACTTT
TRBV20-1,TRBD1,TRBJ1-1,-,CSAQGARTGTNTEAFF,TGCAGTGCCCAAGGGGCCAGGACAGGGACGAACACTGAAGCTTTCTTT
TRBV28,-,TRBJ2-2,many,CATRWGATGELFF,TGTGCCACCAGGTGGGGGGCAACCGGGGAGCTGTTTTTT
TRBV27,TRBD1,TRBJ1-1,many,CASSGFGQDPFNTEAFF,TGTGCCAGCAGCGGTTTCGGACAGGACCCGTTTAACACTGAAGCTTTCTTT
TRBV5-4,-,TRBJ2-1,few,CASSSEEAPNEQFF,TGTGCCAGCAGCTCGGAGGAGGCCCCAAATGAGCAGTTCTTC
TRBV25-1,-,TRBJ2-7,many,CASSEGRAYEQYF,TGTGCCAGCAGTGAAGGTAGAGCCTACGAGCAGTACTTC
TRBV29-1,-,TRBJ2-7,-,CSVGQLVNYEQYF,TGCAGCGTTGGACAACTGGTGAATTACGAGCAGTACTTC
TRBV6-1,-,TRBJ1-4,many,CASSPVNPGTGEKLFF,TGTGCCAGCAGTCCCGTCAATCCAGGGACGGGTGAAAAACTGTTTTTT
TRBV19,-,TRBJ1-1,-,CASSHRGRGTEAFF,TGTGCCAGTAGCCATAGGGGTCGAGGTACTGAAGCTTTCTTT
TRBV6-5,-,TRBJ1-1,few,CASSYSGVSSMNTEAFF,TGTGCCAGCAGTTACTCTGGGGTTTCCTCCATGAACACTGAAGCTTTCTTT
TRBV28,-,TRBJ2-1,many,CASTPGFWNEQFF,TGTGCCAGCACCCCAGGGTTTTGGAATGAGCAGTTCTTC
TRBV20-1,-,TRBJ1-6,few,CSARQTGGDNNSPLHF,TGCAGTGCTAGACAGACGGGAGGGGACAATAATTCACCCCTCCACTTT
TRBV5-1,-,TRBJ1-1,few,CASSLAPQTNAEAFF,TGCGCCAGCAGCTTGGCCCCACAGACCAACGCTGAAGCTTTCTTT
TRBV24-1,-,TRBJ1-1,many,CATSDPKRNTEAFF,TGTGCCACCAGTGACCCCAAGCGGAACACTGAAGCTTTCTTT
TRBV27,TRBD1,TRBJ2-5,-,CASSPGTVERETQYF,TGTGCCAGCAGTCCCGGGACAGTGGAGCGAGAGACCCAGTACTTC
TRBV28,TRBD2,TRBJ2-3,few,CASSTTSGRTDTQYF,TGTGCCAGCAGTACGACTAGCGGCCGCACAGATACGCAGTATTTT
TRBV6-5,TRBD1,TRBJ1-6,-,CASSYSDRPSYNSPLYF,TGTGCCAGCAGTTATTCGGACAGGCCCTCCTATAATTCACCCCTCTACTTT
TRBV29-1,-,TRBJ1-1,-,CSVVAVGGNTEAFF,TGCAGCGTTGTCGCTGTGGGAGGGAACACTGAAGCTTTCTTT
TRBV14,-,TRBJ2-7,few,CASSQRGMYEQYF,TGTGCCAGCAGCCAACGGGGGATGTACGAGCAGTACTTC
TRBV6-1,-,TRBJ2-7,-,CASTGGAREQYF,TGTGCCAGCACGGGTGGGGCAAGGGAGCAGTACTTC
TRBV5-1,-,TRBJ2-2,many,CASSLRRTGELFF,TGCGCCAGCAGCTTGAGAAGAACCGGGGAGCTGTTTTTT
TRBV27,TRBD2,TRBJ2-7,few,CASSVSGPTYEQYF,TGTGCCAGCAGTGTTAGCGGGCCCACCTACGAGCAGTACTTC
TRBV7-2,TRBD2,TRBJ2-7,many,CASRSEGLAGYEQYF,TGTGCCAGCAGATCGGAGGGACTAGCAGGCTACGAGCAGTACTTC
TRBV7-9,-,TRBJ1-5,few,CASSSQENQPQHF,TGTGCCAGCAGCTCCCAAGAGAATCAGCCCCAGCATTTT
TRBV13,-,TRBJ2-7,-,CASSLKDTEQYF,TGTGCCAGCAGCCTAAAAGACACCGAGCAGTACTTC
TRBV20-1,-,TRBJ2-1,many,CSARDVSSYNEQFF,TGCAGTGCTAGGGACGTTAGCTCCTACAATGAGCAGTTCTTC
TRBV3-1,TRBD2,TRBJ2-3,-,CASSQVAGVVDTQYF,TGTGCCAGCAGCCAAGTAGCGGGAGTGGTAGATACGCAGTATTTT
TRBV20-1,TRBD1,TRBJ2-2,many,CSARGLTGQEFGELFF,TGCAGTGCTAGAGGTTTGACAGGACAGGAGTTCGGGGAGCTGTTTTTT
TRBV27,-,TRBJ1-1,-,CASSSLKGGYYGFEAFF,TGTGCCAGCAGTTCCCTAAAAGGGGGATATTACGGTTTTGAAGCTTTCTTT
TRBV6-5,TRBD2,TRBJ2-7,-,CASSYARLAVRAGEQYF,TGTGCCAGCAGTTACGCGAGACTAGCGGTCAGAGCGGGCGAGCAGTACTTC
TRBV7-3,-,TRBJ2-1,few,CASSRLEHNEQFF,TGTGCCAGCAGCCGCCTAGAACACAATGAGCAGTTCTTC
TRBV10-3,-,TRBJ1-2,few,CAISEGNYGYTF,TGTGCCATCAGTGAGGGGAACTATGGCTACACCTTC
TRBV20-1,-,TRBJ2-7,-,CSAFPLTGSYEQYF,TGCAGTGCTTTCCCCCTCACGGGGTCCTACGAGCAGTACTTC
TRBV25-1,-,TRBJ2-5,few,CASSDSVKATWETQYF,TGTGCCAGCAGTGATTCGGTCAAGGCTACCTGGGAGACCCAGTACTTC
TRBV6-1,TRBD1,TRBJ1-1,-,CASPKSGTATMNTEAFF,TGTGCCAGCCCAAAATCCGGGACAGCGACTATGAACACTGAAGCTTTCTTT
TRBV20-1,-,TRBJ2-7,few,CSARDLISGSYEQYF,TGCAGTGCTAGAGATCTGATTAGCGGATCCTACGAGCAGTACTTC
TRBV19,TRBD1,TRBJ1-2,many,CASSRRHRDSYGYTF,TGTGCCAGTAGTAGAAGACACCGGGACAGTTACGGCTACACCTTC
TRBV6-1,TRBD1,TRBJ1-5,many,CASGGSGAGTGVLRNQPQHF,TGTGCCAGCGGGGGTTCGGGGGCCGGGACAGGGGTTTTGCGCAATCAGCCCCAGCATTTT
TRBV24-1,TRBD2,TRBJ2-1,-,CATSVAGGSYNEQFF,TGTGCCACCAGTGTAGCGGGAGGTTCCTACAATGAGCAGTTCTTC
TRBV20-1,-,TRBJ2-7,few,CSARDLGAAEQYF,TGCAGTGCTAGAGACCTGGGGGCGGCCGAGCAGTACTTC
TRBV25-1,-,TRBJ2-1,few,CASVEGSNEQFF,TGTGCCAGCGTAGAAGGTAGCAATGAGCAGTTCTTC
TRBV7-9,-,TRBJ1-1,-,CASSSLSGTEAFF,TGTGCCAGCAGCTCTTTAAGTGGGACTGAAGCTTTCTTT
TRBV5-1,TRBD2,TRBJ2-3,-,CASSLATSGTDTQYF,TGCGCCAGCAGCTTGGCAACTAGCGGCACAGATACGCAGTATTTT
TRBV7-2,TRBD2,TRBJ2-1,-,CASSRGTGLAGVTEQFF,TGTGCCAGCAGCCGAGGGACGGGACTAGCGGGAGTCACTGAGCAGTTCTTC
TRBV2,-,TRBJ2-7,many,CASIEWGPSAGEQYF,TGTGCCAGCATTGAATGGGGACCCTCCGCCGGCGAGCAGTACTTC
TRBV9,-,TRBJ2-5,-,CASSVGPGETQYF,TGTGCCAGCAGCGTAGGGCCGGGTGAGACCCAGTACTTC
TRBV5-1,TRBD1,TRBJ1-2,few,CASSFSPGQGGGYTF,TGCGCCAGCAGCTTCTCCCCCGGACAGGGTGGTGGCTACACCTTC
TRBV12-3/TRBV12-4,-,TRBJ2-7,many,CASRPDTNYEQYF,TGTGCCAGCAGGCCCGACACCAACTACGAGCAGTACTTC
TRBV12-3/TRBV12-4,TRBD1,TRBJ2-2,many,CASSPTGVNTGELFF,TGTGCCAGCAGTCCGACAGGGGTAAACACCGGGGAGCTGTTTTTT
TRBV25-1,TRBD1,TRBJ1-2,-,CASSVRTGGSGYTF,TGTGCCAGCAGTGTCCGGACAGGGGGTAGTGGCTACACCTTC
TRBV7-8,-,TRBJ2-5,many,CASSPSPDRQETQYF,TGTGCCAGCAGCCCCTCCCCGGACCGACAAGAGACCCAGTACTTC
TRBV2,-,TRBJ2-2,-,CASSQANTGELFF,TGTGCCAGCTCCCAAGCGAACACCGGGGAGCTGTTTTTT
TRBV5-1,TRBD1,TRBJ1-2,-,CASSPGGQGVNYGYTF,TGCGCCAGCAGCCCCGGGGGACAGGGAGTCAACTATGGCTACACCTTC
TRBV7-2,TRBD1,TRBJ1-5,-,CASSGDRPNQPQHF,TGTGCCAGCAGCGGGGACAGACCCAATCAGCCCCAGCATTTT